The rows below give T cell receptor beta chains drawn from one sample of a study of T cell repertoires in cytomegalovirus infection. MiXCR, run by TCRdb on the reads, gives a single entry per CDR3 protein. This table holds 680,000 or so distinct CDR3 sequences, under 40% found once. The sequencing input was PBMCs. The source is a human donor in good health (CMV status not recorded). Some clones in this sample may be carry-over from other donors' samples. Both conserved end residues are part of each CDR3. A D gene is named only where the DNA matches it firmly. For some rows the clone size is stated as once, few or many, or as a class when expanded; others skip it.

>15|TRBV6-5|TRBD1|TRBJ1-2|NA
TGTGCCAGCAGCTACGAACAGGGGGCGATGGATGGCTACACCTTC
CASSYEQGAMDGYTF
>14|TRBV7-9|NA|TRBJ2-1|NA
TGTGCCAGCAGCGTCGACAGGGAGGGCAATGAGCAGTTCTTC
CASSVDREGNEQFF
>15|TRBV7-2|TRBD2|TRBJ2-3|few
TGTGCCAGCAGGCTAGCGGCCTCTAGCACAGATACGCAGTATTTT
CASRLAASSTDTQYF
>14|TRBV11-2|TRBD1|TRBJ2-5|many
TGTGCCAGCAGCTCCTGGACAGGGCCAGAGACCCAGTACTTC
CASSSWTGPETQYF
>15|TRBV30|NA|TRBJ1-4|NA
TGTGCCTGGAGTGTACTCTGGCAGGCCAATGAAAAACTGTTTTTT
CAWSVLWQANEKLFF
>16|TRBV19|TRBD1|TRBJ1-5|NA
TGTGCCAGTAGTATTCGGGGACAGGGGTACAATCAGCCCCAGCATTTT
CASSIRGQGYNQPQHF
>14|TRBV6-1|TRBD2|TRBJ2-1|once
TGTGCCAGCAGTGTCAACGGGGGGTCTAATGAGAAGTTCTTC
CASSVNGGSNEKFF
>12|TRBV29-1|NA|TRBJ2-3|NA
TGCAGCGTCGAAAATTCCGGGGATACGCAGTATTTT
CSVENSGDTQYF
>18|TRBV10-3|NA|TRBJ2-6|NA
TGTGCCATCAGTGAGTCTGGCGCGGGGCGAACCGGGGCCAACGTCCTGACTTTC
CAISESGAGRTGANVLTF
>19|TRBV7-9|TRBD1|TRBJ1-3|few
TGTGCCAGCACCCCGACAGGGCCTGAGGTAGCGCATCCTGGAAACACCATATATTTT
CASTPTGPEVAHPGNTIYF
>17|TRBV7-9|TRBD1|TRBJ1-1|NA
TGTGCCAGCAGCCGGCCGTGGACAGGGGAGGGTGGCACTGAAGCTTTCTTT
CASSRPWTGEGGTEAFF
>15|TRBV28|NA|TRBJ1-5|once
TGTGCCAGCAGTTTCCCTACTGGTCACGGTCAGCCCCAGCATTTT
CASSFPTGHGQPQHF
>14|TRBV6-4|NA|TRBJ2-1|few
TGTGCCAGCAGTGAGGGACAGACTAGCAATGAGCAGTTCTTC
CASSEGQTSNEQFF
>16|TRBV15|NA|TRBJ2-3|NA
TGTGCCACCAGCAGAGTTTGGGGATCTAGCACAGATACGCAGTATTTT
CATSRVWGSSTDTQYF
>13|TRBV11-3|NA|TRBJ1-2|NA
TGTGCCAGCAGCCGTGACGGGGGAAGTGGCTACACCTTC
CASSRDGGSGYTF
>13|TRBV11-2|TRBD2|TRBJ2-1|few
TGTGCCAGCAGCTTGGGCGGGGGGACTGAGCAGTTCTTC
CASSLGGGTEQFF
>15|TRBV20-1|NA|TRBJ2-5|few
TGCAGTGCTAGAGGCTGGGGGTTGGGAGAGGAGACCCAGTACTTC
CSARGWGLGEETQYF
>15|TRBV10-3|NA|TRBJ2-2|NA
TGTGCCATCAGTGACCAGGGCCGGGTCACCGGGGAGCTGTTTTTT
CAISDQGRVTGELFF
>13|TRBV19|NA|TRBJ2-4|once
TGTGCCAGTAGTATTTATCGGGGAAACATTCAGTACTTC
CASSIYRGNIQYF
>14|TRBV30|NA|TRBJ1-5|few
TGTGCCTGCCAGACAGGAGATAGCAATCAGCCCCAGCATTTT
CACQTGDSNQPQHF
>15|TRBV5-4|TRBD1|TRBJ1-1|NA
TGTGCCAGCGGCTATAGAGGACAGGTAAACACTGAAGCTTTCTTT
CASGYRGQVNTEAFF
>17|TRBV19|TRBD2|TRBJ2-2|NA
TGTGCCAGTTCAATCTCGGGACTAGCGGGAAACACCGGGGAGCTGTTTTTT
CASSISGLAGNTGELFF
>13|TRBV7-9|NA|TRBJ2-4|NA
TGTGCCAGCAGTTTAGGGAGTCAGGACATTCAGTACTTC
CASSLGSQDIQYF
>16|TRBV7-6|NA|TRBJ2-7|few
TGTGCCAGCAGCTTCACTTCCGGGACCCGAACCTACGAGCAGTACTTC
CASSFTSGTRTYEQYF
>22|TRBV20-1|TRBD2|TRBJ2-5|NA
TGCAGTGCTAGGGCCCCCCGACTAGCGGGAGGCCCTCGCGAAGCCCCGCAAGAGACCCAGTACTTC
CSARAPRLAGGPREAPQETQYF
>15|TRBV7-4|NA|TRBJ2-7|few
TGTGCCAGCAGCGCAACCGAGTCGGCCCCCTACGAGCAGTACTTC
CASSATESAPYEQYF
>15|TRBV4-1|NA|TRBJ2-3|NA
TGCGCCAGCAGCCCCGGTAGTAGAAGGACAGATACGCAGTATTTT
CASSPGSRRTDTQYF
>12|TRBV7-8|TRBD2|TRBJ2-1|many
TGTGCCAGCAGCTTGGCTAGCGGGAGAGATTTCTTC
CASSLASGRDFF
>14|TRBV20-1|TRBD2|TRBJ2-1|NA
TGCAGTGCTCAAACTAGCGGGGGGGCCGACGAGCAGTTCTTC
CSAQTSGGADEQFF
>16|TRBV7-8|TRBD2|TRBJ2-3|few
TGTGCCAGCAGCCAAAACCGGCGGGGGGCCTCAGATACGCAGTATTTT
CASSQNRRGASDTQYF
>16|TRBV4-1|TRBD2|TRBJ2-7|NA
TGCGCCAGCAGCCAAGAGACCGGGACTACTTTCTACGAGCAGTACTTC
CASSQETGTTFYEQYF
>13|TRBV10-2|NA|TRBJ1-1|NA
TGCGCCAGCAGTGAGTTTGGACGGGACGCGGCTTTCTTT
CASSEFGRDAAFF
>12|TRBV6-2/TRBV6-3|TRBD1|TRBJ2-1|once
TGTGCCAGCAGTTACTTATGGGACAGAAAGTTCTTC
CASSYLWDRKFF
>16|TRBV6-6|TRBD2|TRBJ2-7|few
TGTGCCAGCAGTTACTCGGCCGTTGGGAGGGGATACGAGCAGTACTTC
CASSYSAVGRGYEQYF
>15|TRBV6-2/TRBV6-3|TRBD1|TRBJ2-1|NA
TGTGCCAGCAGAGCCTCCGGGACAGGACTTAATGAGCAGTTCTTC
CASRASGTGLNEQFF
>12|TRBV19|NA|TRBJ1-1|NA
TGTGCCAGTAGTCAAAGTGGTACTGAAGCTTTCTTT
CASSQSGTEAFF
>12|TRBV6-1|NA|TRBJ1-1|NA
TGTGCCAGCAGGGTGGTGAACACTGAAGCTTTCTTT
CASRVVNTEAFF
>15|TRBV7-9|TRBD2|TRBJ2-5|NA
TGTGCCAGCAGGGAGACTAGCGGGAGCTACATGACCCAGTACTTC
CASRETSGSYMTQYF
>17|TRBV7-2|NA|TRBJ2-2|few
TGTGCCAGCAGCTTTATTGTCGGCAAAGGACATACCGGGGAGCTGTTTTTT
CASSFIVGKGHTGELFF
>13|TRBV6-4|NA|TRBJ2-5|once
TGTGCCAGCAGTGACGGTGATGAAGAGACCCAGTACTTC
CASSDGDEETQYF
>13|TRBV28|NA|TRBJ2-7|NA
TGTGCCACCTCCCGGGACGGGTTAGCTGAGCAGTACTTC
CATSRDGLAEQYF
>16|TRBV7-2|NA|TRBJ2-2|many
TGTGCCAGCAGGCGTAACCGGGACACCCCCACCGGGGAGCTGTTTTTT
CASRRNRDTPTGELFF
>14|TRBV7-4|NA|TRBJ1-1|few
TGTGCCAGCAGCCCCTGGGGCATGAACACTGAAGCTTTCTTT
CASSPWGMNTEAFF
>12|TRBV20-1|TRBD2|TRBJ2-1|NA
TGCAGTGCTAGACGGACTAGCAATGAGCAGTTCTTC
CSARRTSNEQFF
>14|TRBV6-1|NA|TRBJ1-5|many
TGTGCCAGCAACCCGACAGGTAGCAATCAGCCCCAGCATTTT
CASNPTGSNQPQHF
>13|TRBV6-2/TRBV6-3|NA|TRBJ2-3|NA
TGTGCCAGCAGTTACTTACGGGGAGATACGCAGTATTTT
CASSYLRGDTQYF
>14|TRBV5-1|NA|TRBJ1-1|NA
TGCGCCAGCAGTTTGACTGTCTTTAACACTGAAGCTTTCTTT
CASSLTVFNTEAFF
>19|TRBV27|TRBD1|TRBJ1-1|NA
TGTGCCAGCAGTTTATCCCGGGGACAGCTCTCGGGGATGAACACTGAAGCTTTCTTT
CASSLSRGQLSGMNTEAFF
>17|TRBV7-2|NA|TRBJ2-1|few
TGTGCCAGCAGCTCCTTCTCAACTAGGAGCTCCTACAATGAGCAGTTCTTC
CASSSFSTRSSYNEQFF
>15|TRBV5-6|NA|TRBJ1-2|few
TGTGCCAGCAGCACCAGGGCAGGAGCCTTCTATGGCTACACCTTC
CASSTRAGAFYGYTF
>14|TRBV7-6|NA|TRBJ1-4|few
TGTGCCAGCAGCTTAGGACAGGATAATGAAAAACTGTTTTTT
CASSLGQDNEKLFF
>14|TRBV5-1|NA|TRBJ2-1|NA
TGCGCCAGCAGCTTGTACCCGGCCTACAATGAGCAGTTCTTC
CASSLYPAYNEQFF